Below are 24 T cell receptor beta chains sequenced from a single sample in a study of PD-1 blockade in classical Hodgkin lymphoma. Time point in this sample: cycle 4 day 1 (C4D1), after less than seven weeks of nivolumab. After autologous stem cell transplantation all patients relapsed, and prior brentuximab vedotin exposure differed between cohorts. The repertoire was sequenced with immunoSEQ multiplex PCR; TCRdb's copy has only in-frame clones and lacks some. Of approximately 20,000 clones detected, 70% to 85% appear once; the ten largest clones hold roughly 19%. Sequences were derived from peripheral blood mononuclear cells (PBMCs), sampled before the fourth cycle of nivolumab. Every receptor here comes from a human donor with classical Hodgkin lymphoma.

This clone came up once. V and J are TRBV5-4 and TRBJ2-3, with a tentative D call TRBD2 (5 bases). CDR1 and CDR2 (germline): SGHNT, YYREEE (reference sequence). CDR3 length equals 13 residues. The V end lost 2 bases, the J end lost 3 bases, and 7 bases lay between the germline ends. CDR3 loop: CASSLKRTDTQYF. DNA for the CDR3: TGTGCCAGCAGCTTAAAGCGGACAGATACGCAGTATTTT.

The chain combines TRBV10-3 with TRBJ2-7, with TRBD1 matching over 10 bases. The CDR3 spans 15 residues. Germline trimming cut 6 bases from V and 2 bases from J; bases unmatched to any gene: 7. CDR1 and CDR2 (germline): ENHRY, SYGVKD. The CDR3 coding sequence is TGTGCCATCAGGGACTCCGGGACAGGGGCCTACGAGCAGTACTTC. Translated: CAIRDSGTGAYEQYF.

This chain links TRBV9 with TRBJ2-2; D call uncertain. Trimming removed 0 bases from V and 5 bases from J, with 5 bases in between. The CDR3 consists of 13 residues. The germline V gene has CDR1 SGDLS and CDR2 YYNGEE. Here the CDR3 DNA reads TGTGCCAGCAGCGTAGGCTTAACCGGGGAGCTGTTTTTT. As protein: CASSVGLTGELFF. Full variable domain (outside the CDR3, taken from reference TRBV9 and TRBJ2-2): DSGVTQTPKHLITATGQRVTLRCSPRSGDLSVYWYQQSLDQGLQFLIQYYNGEERAKGNILERFSAQQFPDLHSELNLSSLELGDSALYFCASSVGLTGELFFGEGSRLTVL.

J is TRBJ1-2 and V is TRBV6-1; D is ambiguous. The length of the CDR3 is 12 residues. V lost 5 bases and J 0 bases, leaving 4 bases between the germline ends. Germline CDR1 reads MNHNS; CDR2 reads SASEGT. The CDR3 loop reads CASSTSNYGYTF. CDR3 nucleotide sequence: TGTGCCAGCAGTACTTCTAACTATGGCTACACCTTC.

A single count supports this clone. CDR3 residues: CASSARGNTEAFF. The CDR3 DNA reads as TGTGCCAGCAGCGCGCGGGGGAACACTGAAGCTTTCTTT. J is TRBJ1-1 and V is TRBV9; D is uncertain. The CDR3 consists of 13 residues. CDR1 is SGDLS, CDR2 YYNGEE, per germline. Trimming pared 3 bases from V and 1 base from J, leaving 7 bases between.

The CDR3 loop reads CASSPGHLNTGELFF. CDR3 nucleotide sequence: TGTGCCAGCTCACCGGGACATTTGAACACCGGGGAGCTGTTTTTT. The chain is built from TRBV18 and TRBJ2-2; perhaps TRBD1 as D (6 bases). The CDR3 loop spans 15 amino acids. From germline, CDR1 is KGHSH and CDR2 LQKENI. Trimming stripped 3 bases from V and 1 base from J, with 9 bases between.

This chain links TRBV6-6 with TRBJ1-6, with no clear D. Germline assignment: CDR1 MNHNY and CDR2 SVGAGI (reference sequence). This CDR3 has 15 residues. With 6 bases removed from V and 8 bases from J, the gap between germline ends came to 17 bases. CDR3 sequence reads: CASSPFGKQDSPLHF. For the CDR3, the DNA is TGTGCCAGCAGCCCTTTCGGGAAGCAGGATTCACCCCTCCACTTT.

This chain links TRBV7-2 with TRBJ2-3, with 7 bases aligning to TRBD2. Germline CDR1 reads SGHTA; CDR2 reads FQGNSA. This CDR3 spans 16 amino acids. Germline trimming cut 5 bases from V and 4 bases from J; bases unmatched to any gene: 12. The CDR3 loop reads CASSARRGERSDTQYF. DNA for the CDR3: TGTGCCAGCAGCGCCCGCCGGGGGGAGAGGTCAGATACGCAGTATTTT.

The chain employs TRBV7-9 and TRBJ2-7; TRBD1 might be the D (6 bases). There are 18 residues in the CDR3. The ends were cut back, 1 base at V and 4 bases at J, with 23 bases in the middle. CDR1 and CDR2 (germline): SEHNR, FQNEAQ (reference sequence). The CDR3 DNA is TGTGCCAGCAGCTTAGTTACAGGGTGGGCCAAATCGAGTTACGAGCAGTACTTC. It codes for CASSLVTGWAKSSYEQYF.

The V gene is TRBV5-5, the J gene TRBJ2-1; possibly TRBD2 for D (6 bases). V lost 3 bases and J 0 bases, leaving 16 bases between the germline ends. The CDR3 has 17 residues. Germline loops: CDR1 SGHKS, CDR2 YYEKEE (reference sequence). The CDR3 loop reads CASSSTRLRGSYNEQFF. DNA for the CDR3: TGTGCCAGCAGCTCTACTAGGTTGCGGGGCTCCTACAATGAGCAGTTCTTC. The whole variable domain, remainder taken from reference TRBV5-5 and TRBJ2-1, is DAGVTQSPTHLIKTRGQQVTLRCSPISGHKSVSWYQQVLGQGPQFIFQYYEKEERGRGNFPDRFSARQFPNYSSELNVNALLLGDSALYLCASSSTRLRGSYNEQFFGPGTRLTVL.

This clone was found a few times. The J gene is TRBJ1-5, the V gene TRBV19, with TRBD1 as a possible D gene (5 bases). The V gene lost 5 bases and the J gene lost 7 bases, with 12 bases spanning the gap. CDR1 is LNHDA and CDR2 is SQIVND in the germline V gene (reference sequence). The CDR3 is 13 residues long. The CDR3 is CASSRRTSQPQHF. As DNA, the CDR3 is TGTGCCAGTAGTCGGAGGACATCCCAGCCCCAGCATTTT.

The chain carries TRBV4-1 and TRBJ1-5; D ambiguous. Germline V gene sequence: CDR1 MGHRA, CDR2 YSYEKL. The V end lost 0 bases, the J end lost 3 bases, and 9 bases lay between the germline ends. The CDR3 spans 15 residues. CDR3 amino acids: CASSQDLSPNQPQHF. Here the CDR3 DNA reads TGCGCCAGCAGCCAAGACCTGTCCCCCAATCAGCCCCAGCATTTT.

The CDR3 nucleotides are TGTGCCAGCAGTGAAAGTTGGACAGGGAATCAGCCCCAGCATTTT. It translates to CASSESWTGNQPQHF. This sequence joins TRBV6-1 and TRBJ1-5, with 8 bases aligning to TRBD1. CDR1 MNHNS and CDR2 SASEGT come from the germline V gene. This CDR3 has 15 amino acids. Losses at the gene ends were 2 bases for V and 4 bases for J; bases not matched to a gene: 4.

This clone was counted a few times. CDR3 amino acids: CASSLRDRGFYEQYF. The DNA for the CDR3 is TGTGCCAGTAGCCTCCGGGACAGGGGTTTCTACGAGCAGTACTTC. V usage is TRBV19 and J usage is TRBJ2-7, with 10 nucleotides matching TRBD1. This CDR3 is built from 15 residues. Germline V gene data show CDR1 as LNHDA and CDR2 as SQIVND (reference sequence). With 6 bases clipped from V and 3 bases from J, the junction kept 8 bases outside the gene matches.

The chain uses TRBV7-9 and TRBJ1-3; 8 bases line up with TRBD1. The CDR3 is made up of 14 amino acids. CDR1 and CDR2 from the germline V gene are SEHNR and FQNEAQ (reference sequence). V was clipped by 7 bases and J by 3 bases; unmatched bases: 5. The CDR3 region has the DNA TGTGCCAGCAAAAACAGGGGGAGTGGAAACACCATATATTTT. It is translated as CASKNRGSGNTIYF.

The chain links TRBV19 to TRBJ2-2; D remains ambiguous. CDR1 and CDR2 (germline): LNHDA, SQIVND (reference sequence). V dropped 5 bases and J dropped 3 bases, with 10 bases sitting between them. This CDR3 has 14 residues. This chain's CDR3 is CASSVDGYTGELFF. The CDR3 DNA follows: TGTGCCAGTAGTGTGGACGGCTACACCGGGGAGCTGTTTTTT.

The V gene is TRBV7-2, the J gene TRBJ1-4; no firm D call. V lost 1 base to trimming and J lost 0 bases, with 6 bases between them. Germline lookup yields CDR1 SGHTA and CDR2 FQGNSA. The CDR3 covers 15 residues. DNA for the CDR3: TGTGCCAGCAGCTTAGGGAGTACAACTAATGAAAAACTGTTTTTT. Its translation: CASSLGSTTNEKLFF.

The J gene is TRBJ2-2, the V gene TRBV18; D perhaps matches TRBD2 (6 bases). CDR1 and CDR2 (germline): KGHSH, LQKENI. This CDR3 has 14 amino acids. Trimming stripped 3 bases from V and 4 bases from J, with 9 bases between. CDR3: CASSPVEGTGELFF. CDR3 in DNA: TGTGCCAGCTCACCCGTGGAGGGCACCGGGGAGCTGTTTTTT. Full variable domain (missing parts from reference TRBV18 and TRBJ2-2): NAGVMQNPRHLVRRRGQEARLRCSPMKGHSHVYWYRQLPEEGLKFMVYLQKENIIDESGMPKERFSAEFPKEGPSILRIQQVVRGDSAAYFCASSPVEGTGELFFGEGSRLTVL.

J is TRBJ2-7 and V is TRBV30, with 10 bases lining up with TRBD2. V was clipped by 2 bases and J by 6 bases; unmatched bases: 10. The CDR3 runs 15 residues. The germline V gene has CDR1 GTSNPN and CDR2 SVGIG (reference sequence). As DNA, the CDR3 is TGTGCCTGGAGTCCCGTTAGCGGGAGGTTGGTCGAGCAGTACTTC. Its protein is CAWSPVSGRLVEQYF.

J is TRBJ1-2 and V is TRBV19; D is uncertain. The CDR3 totals 15 residues. The germline V gene encodes CDR1 LNHDA and CDR2 SQIVND (reference sequence). V lost 1 base and J 2 bases, leaving 11 bases between the germline ends. CDR3 coding DNA: TGTGCCAGTAGTATAGTAGAGGCTTCAAACTATGGCTACACCTTC. Protein product: CASSIVEASNYGYTF.

The chain uses TRBV6-5 and TRBJ1-5, with 8 bases lining up with TRBD1. Per the germline V gene, CDR1 is MNHEY and CDR2 is SVGAGI. The trim removed 6 bases at V and 2 bases at J, leaving 6 bases unmatched. The CDR3 is made up of 15 amino acids. The CDR3 bases are TGTGCCAGCAGACGAACGACAGGGGGCAATCAGCCCCAGCATTTT. Protein: CASRRTTGGNQPQHF.

This chain's CDR3 is CASRPGGYNEQFF. The CDR3 coding sequence is TGTGCCAGCAGGCCGGGGGGATACAATGAGCAGTTCTTC. The chain uses TRBV6-1 and TRBJ2-1, with 7 positions matching TRBD2. After removal of 6 bases from V and 4 bases from J, the junction contained 3 bases not matched to a gene. CDR1 and CDR2 from the germline V gene are MNHNS and SASEGT. This CDR3 is built from 13 residues.

In this sample, this clone turned up a few times. V usage is TRBV15 and J usage is TRBJ2-5, with 9 bases aligning to TRBD2. Per germline, CDR1 LNHNV and CDR2 YYDKDF (reference sequence). The CDR3 covers 15 residues. The trim removed 1 base at V and 0 bases at J, leaving 0 bases unmatched. CDR3 bases: TGTGCCACCAGCAGAGCTAGCGGGAACCAAGAGACCCAGTACTTC. This translates into CATSRASGNQETQYF.

This chain joins TRBV5-6 and TRBJ2-6; TRBD1 or TRBD2 may be the D gene (5 bases each). Deletions cut 4 bases from V and 0 bases from J, with 14 bases between. CDR1 and CDR2 (germline): SGHDT, YYEEEE. This CDR3 contains 17 residues. The CDR3 DNA reads TGTGCCAGCAGCATGGGACCGCCCAACTCTGGGGCCAACGTCCTGACTTTC. It specifies CASSMGPPNSGANVLTF.